A single sample is the source of the 3 T cell receptor beta chains below, sequenced in a study of cytomegalovirus exposure and HLA in healthy donors. 60 Vbeta and 13 Jbeta primers were used in PCR. The table came from immunoSEQ multiplex PCR; TCRdb's copy has only in-frame clones and leaves some out. The sample holds some 90,000 clones, under 90% seen once. The sample consisted of PBMCs. The receptors here all came from a man between 50 and 59 years old in good health and CMV-seronegative.

The chain combines TRBV4-2 with TRBJ2-5, with 7 bases aligning to TRBD2. The CDR3 totals 16 residues. V was clipped by 1 base and J by 5 bases; unmatched bases: 10. Germline V lookup: CDR1 LGHNA, CDR2 YNFKEQ. CDR3 in DNA: TGTGCCAGCAGCCAAGGGGGGGGATCCAACATGGAGACCCAGTACTTC. Translating it yields CASSQGGGSNMETQYF.

In this sample, this clone turned up once. The rearrangement links TRBV28 to TRBJ1-3, with TRBD1 as a possible D gene (5 bases). Germline CDR1 and CDR2: MDHEN and SYDVKM. CDR3 length equals 13 residues. The V end lost 3 bases, the J end lost 8 bases, and 11 bases lay between the germline ends. The CDR3, as DNA: TGTGCCAGCAGTTTCGTACAAGGGGACACCATATATTTT. Encoded protein: CASSFVQGDTIYF.

The V gene is TRBV6-5, the J gene TRBJ1-5; 8 bases agree with TRBD1. The CDR3 is 16 amino acids. Germline V gives CDR1 MNHEY, CDR2 SVGAGI. V gave up 2 bases and J gave up 4 bases; unmatched junction bases: 7. The CDR3 DNA follows: TGTGCCAGCAGTTACGGAGACAGGGGCACTAATCAGCCCCAGCATTTT. Its translation is CASSYGDRGTNQPQHF.